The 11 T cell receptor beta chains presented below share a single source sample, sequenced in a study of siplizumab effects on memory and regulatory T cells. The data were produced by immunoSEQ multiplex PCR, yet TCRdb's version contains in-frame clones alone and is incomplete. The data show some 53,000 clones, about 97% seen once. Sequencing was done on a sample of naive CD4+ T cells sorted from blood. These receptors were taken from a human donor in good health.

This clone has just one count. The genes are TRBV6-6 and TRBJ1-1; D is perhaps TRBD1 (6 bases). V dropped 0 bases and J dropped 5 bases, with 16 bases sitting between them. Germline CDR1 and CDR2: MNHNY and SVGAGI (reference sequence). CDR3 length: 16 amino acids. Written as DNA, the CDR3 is TGTGCCAGCAGTTACTCGATAGGGGGGCGCGGGACTGAAGCTTTCTTT. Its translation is CASSYSIGGRGTEAFF.

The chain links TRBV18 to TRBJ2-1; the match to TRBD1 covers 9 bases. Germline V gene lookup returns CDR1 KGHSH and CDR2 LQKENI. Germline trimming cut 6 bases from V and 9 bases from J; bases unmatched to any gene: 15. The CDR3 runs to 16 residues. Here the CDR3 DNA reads TGTGCCAGCTCTCCAGCAACGGGACAGGGCATAAGTGAGCAGTTCTTC. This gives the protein CASSPATGQGISEQFF.

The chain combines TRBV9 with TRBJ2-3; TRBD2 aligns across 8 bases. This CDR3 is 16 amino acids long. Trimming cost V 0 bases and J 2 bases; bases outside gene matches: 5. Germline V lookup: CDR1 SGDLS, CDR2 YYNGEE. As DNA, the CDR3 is TGTGCCAGCAGCGTAGTTAGCGGGACCCTCACAGATACGCAGTATTTT. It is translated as CASSVVSGTLTDTQYF.

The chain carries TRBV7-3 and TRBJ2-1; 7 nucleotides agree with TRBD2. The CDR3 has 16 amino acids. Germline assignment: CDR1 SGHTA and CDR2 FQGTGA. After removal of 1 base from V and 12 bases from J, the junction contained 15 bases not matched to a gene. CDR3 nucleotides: TGTGCCAGCAGCTTAATAGGGTCTGGGTCAGCGGGGCGGCAGTTCTTC. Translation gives CASSLIGSGSAGRQFF.

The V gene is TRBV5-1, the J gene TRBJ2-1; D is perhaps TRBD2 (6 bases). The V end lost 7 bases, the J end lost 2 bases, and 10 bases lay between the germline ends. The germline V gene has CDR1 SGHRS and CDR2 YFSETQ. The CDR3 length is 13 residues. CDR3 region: CASRVAAYNEQFF. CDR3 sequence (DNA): TGCGCCAGCCGGGTAGCGGCCTACAATGAGCAGTTCTTC.

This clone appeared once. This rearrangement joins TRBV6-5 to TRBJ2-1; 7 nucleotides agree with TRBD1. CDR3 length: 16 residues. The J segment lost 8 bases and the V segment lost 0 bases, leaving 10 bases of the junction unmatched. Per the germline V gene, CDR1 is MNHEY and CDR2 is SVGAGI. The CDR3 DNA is TGTGCCAGCAGTTACTCGAAAGCAAACAGGGGCCATGAGCAGTTCTTC. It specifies CASSYSKANRGHEQFF.

Written as DNA, the CDR3 is TGTGCCAGCAGCTTTCCCCAGCCTGTTACCGGGGAGCTGTTTTTT. This sequence encodes CASSFPQPVTGELFF. The gene calls are TRBV7-2 and TRBJ2-2; no clear D. The CDR3 has 15 residues. Germline CDR1 reads SGHTA; CDR2 reads FQGNSA. Deletions cut 3 bases from V and 5 bases from J, with 13 bases between.

The CDR3 bases are TGCGCCAGCAGCCAAGGGGGGACAGGGATTCACTATGGCTACACCTTC. Translation gives CASSQGGTGIHYGYTF. The rearrangement links TRBV4-1 to TRBJ1-2, with 9 bases matching TRBD1. This CDR3 has 16 amino acids. Germline V gene sequence: CDR1 MGHRA, CDR2 YSYEKL. V lost 1 base and J lost 3; bases outside the gene matches: 6.

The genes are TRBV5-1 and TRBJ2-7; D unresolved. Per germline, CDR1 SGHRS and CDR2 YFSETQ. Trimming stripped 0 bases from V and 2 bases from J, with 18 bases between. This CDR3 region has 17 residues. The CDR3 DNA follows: TGCGCCAGCAGCTTGGGTCCCGGCACTGGAAACCCCTACGAGCAGTACTTC. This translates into CASSLGPGTGNPYEQYF.

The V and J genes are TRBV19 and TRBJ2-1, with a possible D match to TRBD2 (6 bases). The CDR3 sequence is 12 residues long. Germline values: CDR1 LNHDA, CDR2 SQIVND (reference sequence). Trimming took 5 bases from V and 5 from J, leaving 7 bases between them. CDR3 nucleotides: TGTGCCAGTAGTTGGGGGGACAATGAGCAGTTCTTC. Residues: CASSWGDNEQFF.

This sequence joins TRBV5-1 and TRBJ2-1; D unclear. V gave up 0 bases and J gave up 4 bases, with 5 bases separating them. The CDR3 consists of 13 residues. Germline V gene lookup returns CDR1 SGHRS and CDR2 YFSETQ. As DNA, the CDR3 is TGCGCCAGCAGCTTGGGGCAGTACAATGAGCAGTTCTTC. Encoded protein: CASSLGQYNEQFF.